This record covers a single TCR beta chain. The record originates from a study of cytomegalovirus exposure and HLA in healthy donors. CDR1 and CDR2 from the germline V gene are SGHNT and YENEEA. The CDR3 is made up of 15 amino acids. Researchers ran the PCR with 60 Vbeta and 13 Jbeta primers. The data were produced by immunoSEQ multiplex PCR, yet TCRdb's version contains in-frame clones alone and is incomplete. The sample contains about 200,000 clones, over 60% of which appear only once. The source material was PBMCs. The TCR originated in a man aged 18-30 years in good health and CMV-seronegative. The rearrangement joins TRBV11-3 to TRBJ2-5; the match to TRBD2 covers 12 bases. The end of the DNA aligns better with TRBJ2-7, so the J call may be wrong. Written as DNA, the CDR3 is TGTGCCAGCAGCCTAGGACTAGCGGGGTCTTACGAGCAGTACTTC. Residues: CASSLGLAGSYEQYF.